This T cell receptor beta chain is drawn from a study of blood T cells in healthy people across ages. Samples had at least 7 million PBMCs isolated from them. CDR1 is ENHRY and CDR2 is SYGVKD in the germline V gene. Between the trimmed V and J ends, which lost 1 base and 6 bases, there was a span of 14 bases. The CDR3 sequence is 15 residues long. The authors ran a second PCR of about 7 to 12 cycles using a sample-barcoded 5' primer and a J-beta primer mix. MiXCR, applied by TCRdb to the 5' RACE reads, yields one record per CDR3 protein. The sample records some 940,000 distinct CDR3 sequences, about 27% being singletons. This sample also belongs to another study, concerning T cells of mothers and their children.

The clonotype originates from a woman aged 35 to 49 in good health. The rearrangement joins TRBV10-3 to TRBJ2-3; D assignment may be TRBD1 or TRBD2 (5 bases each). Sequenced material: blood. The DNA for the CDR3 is TGTGCCATCAGTGAGTTGCAGGGAGTCGGGGATACGCAGTATTTT. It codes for CAISELQGVGDTQYF.